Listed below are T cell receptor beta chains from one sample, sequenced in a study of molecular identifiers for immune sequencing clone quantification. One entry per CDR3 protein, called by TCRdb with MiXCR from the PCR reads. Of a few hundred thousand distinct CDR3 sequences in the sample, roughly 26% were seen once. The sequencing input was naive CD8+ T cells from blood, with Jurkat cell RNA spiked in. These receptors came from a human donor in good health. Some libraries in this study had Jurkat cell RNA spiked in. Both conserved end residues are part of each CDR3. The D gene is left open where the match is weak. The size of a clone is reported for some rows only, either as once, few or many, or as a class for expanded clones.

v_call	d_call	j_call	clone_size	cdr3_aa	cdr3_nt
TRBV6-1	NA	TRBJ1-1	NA	CASSAEGGYTVAFF	TGTGCCAGCAGTGCGGAGGGGGGGTACACTGTAGCTTTCTTT
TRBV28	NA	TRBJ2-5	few	CASSQTGSMTQYF	TGTGCCAGCAGTCAAACAGGGTCGATGACCCAGTACTTC
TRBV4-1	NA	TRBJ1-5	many	CASSLEYSNQPQHF	TGCGCCAGCAGCCTCGAGTATAGCAATCAGCCCCAGCATTTT
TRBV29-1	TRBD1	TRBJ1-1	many	CSVGTGERAEAFF	TGCAGCGTCGGGACAGGGGAACGTGCTGAAGCTTTCTTT
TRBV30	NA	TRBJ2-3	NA	CAWKSVGSTDTQYF	TGTGCCTGGAAAAGCGTCGGGAGTACAGATACGCAGTATTTT
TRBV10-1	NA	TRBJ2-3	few	CASSESYGLSTDTQYF	TGCGCCAGCAGTGAGTCGTACGGGCTAAGCACAGATACGCAGTATTTT
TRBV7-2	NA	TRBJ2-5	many	CASSSPGTPETQYF	TGTGCCAGCAGCTCCCCGGGCACCCCGGAGACCCAGTACTTC
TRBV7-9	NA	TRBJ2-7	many	CASSSENGREQYF	TGTGCCAGCAGCTCAGAGAACGGGAGAGAGCAGTACTTC
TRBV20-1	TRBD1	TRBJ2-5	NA	CSASELRDRGTETQYF	TGCAGTGCTAGTGAGCTAAGGGACAGGGGGACCGAGACCCAGTACTTC
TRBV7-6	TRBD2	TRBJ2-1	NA	CASSLNSGRAFLYNEQFF	TGTGCCAGCAGCTTAAATAGCGGGAGGGCCTTCCTTTACAATGAGCAGTTCTTC
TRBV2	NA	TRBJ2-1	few	CASSEQESSYNEQFF	TGTGCCAGCAGTGAACAAGAGAGCTCCTACAATGAGCAGTTCTTC
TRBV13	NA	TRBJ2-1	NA	CASSLGTLGEQFF	TGTGCCAGCAGCTTAGGGACATTGGGTGAGCAGTTCTTC
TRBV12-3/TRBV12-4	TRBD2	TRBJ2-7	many	CASSSGGYEQYF	TGTGCCAGCAGTTCGGGGGGCTACGAGCAGTACTTC
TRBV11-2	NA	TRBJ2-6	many	CASSLDGANVLTF	TGTGCCAGCAGCTTAGACGGGGCCAACGTCCTGACTTTC
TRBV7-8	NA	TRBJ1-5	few	CASSLAWGGNQPQHF	TGTGCCAGCAGCTTAGCTTGGGGCGGCAATCAGCCCCAGCATTTT
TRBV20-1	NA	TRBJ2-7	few	CSVVLDEGYEQYF	TGCAGTGTCGTACTAGATGAAGGCTACGAGCAGTACTTC
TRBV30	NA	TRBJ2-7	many	CAWSDPFDEQYF	TGTGCCTGGAGTGACCCCTTCGACGAGCAGTACTTC
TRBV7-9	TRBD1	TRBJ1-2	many	CASRPGQGLANYGYTF	TGTGCCAGCAGGCCCGGACAGGGTTTAGCTAACTATGGCTACACCTTC
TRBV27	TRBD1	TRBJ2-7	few	CASSPPGQGAEEQYF	TGTGCCAGCAGTCCACCGGGACAGGGGGCGGAAGAGCAGTACTTC
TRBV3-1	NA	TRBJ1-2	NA	CASSPFFTDGYTF	TGTGCCAGCAGCCCCTTTTTTACGGATGGCTACACCTTC
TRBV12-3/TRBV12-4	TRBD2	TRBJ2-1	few	CASSLGLAGGGHEQFF	TGTGCCAGCAGTTTGGGACTAGCGGGGGGCGGGCATGAGCAGTTCTTC
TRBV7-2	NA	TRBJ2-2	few	CASSLVSVWDTGELFF	TGTGCCAGCAGCTTAGTGAGCGTCTGGGACACCGGGGAGCTGTTTTTT
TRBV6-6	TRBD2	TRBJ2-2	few	CASSLTIPELAGVLDTGELFF	TGTGCCAGCAGTTTAACCATACCGGAACTAGCGGGAGTATTGGACACCGGGGAGCTGTTTTTT
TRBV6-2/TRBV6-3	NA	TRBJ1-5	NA	CASSATTWDNQPQHF	TGTGCCAGCAGTGCCACCACATGGGACAATCAGCCCCAGCATTTT
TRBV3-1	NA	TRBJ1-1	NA	CASSHGPMNTEAFF	TGTGCCAGCAGCCACGGGCCGATGAACACTGAAGCTTTCTTT
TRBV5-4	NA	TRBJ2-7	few	CASSSRGFNSYEQYF	TGTGCCAGCAGCTCGAGGGGTTTTAACTCCTACGAGCAGTACTTC
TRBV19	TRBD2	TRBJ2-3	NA	CASSTTGGPSDTQYF	TGTGCCAGTAGTACTACGGGGGGGCCATCAGATACGCAGTATTTT
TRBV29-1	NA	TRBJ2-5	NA	CCDNREEQTQYF	TGCTGCGACAACAGGGAGGAGCAGACCCAGTACTTC
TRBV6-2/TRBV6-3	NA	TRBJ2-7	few	CASSADYSYEQYF	TGTGCCAGCAGTGCAGACTATTCCTACGAGCAGTACTTC
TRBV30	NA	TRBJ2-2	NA	CAWSVRRNTGELFF	TGTGCCTGGAGTGTACGGAGGAACACCGGGGAGCTGTTTTTT
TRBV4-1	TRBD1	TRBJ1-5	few	CASRETGGSYQPQHF	TGCGCCAGCAGGGAAACAGGGGGAAGTTATCAGCCCCAGCATTTT
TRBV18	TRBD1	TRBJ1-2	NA	CASSHRQGADYGYTF	TGTGCCAGCTCACATCGACAGGGGGCTGACTATGGCTACACCTTC
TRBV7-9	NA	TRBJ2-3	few	CASSLAPARSGTDTQYF	TGTGCCAGCAGCTTAGCGCCGGCCAGATCAGGCACAGATACGCAGTATTTT
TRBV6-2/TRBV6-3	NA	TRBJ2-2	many	CASSAGTILNTGELFF	TGTGCCAGCAGCGCTGGGACAATTCTGAACACCGGGGAGCTGTTTTTT
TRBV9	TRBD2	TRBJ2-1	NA	CASSVDPSGDYNEQFF	TGTGCCAGCAGCGTAGACCCTAGCGGGGACTACAATGAGCAGTTCTTC
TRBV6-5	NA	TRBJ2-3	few	CASSYSLRDPAAYTQYF	TGTGCCAGCAGTTACTCCCTTCGGGACCCGGCAGCATATACGCAGTATTTT
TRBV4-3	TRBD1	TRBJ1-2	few	CASSQEAGGFYGYTF	TGCGCCAGCAGCCAAGAGGCAGGGGGCTTCTATGGCTACACCTTC
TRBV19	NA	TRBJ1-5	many	CASNWGIQPQHF	TGTGCCAGTAATTGGGGAATTCAGCCCCAGCATTTT
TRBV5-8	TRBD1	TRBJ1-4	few	CASSPDRRDEKLFF	TGTGCCAGCAGCCCGGACAGGCGTGATGAAAAACTGTTTTTT